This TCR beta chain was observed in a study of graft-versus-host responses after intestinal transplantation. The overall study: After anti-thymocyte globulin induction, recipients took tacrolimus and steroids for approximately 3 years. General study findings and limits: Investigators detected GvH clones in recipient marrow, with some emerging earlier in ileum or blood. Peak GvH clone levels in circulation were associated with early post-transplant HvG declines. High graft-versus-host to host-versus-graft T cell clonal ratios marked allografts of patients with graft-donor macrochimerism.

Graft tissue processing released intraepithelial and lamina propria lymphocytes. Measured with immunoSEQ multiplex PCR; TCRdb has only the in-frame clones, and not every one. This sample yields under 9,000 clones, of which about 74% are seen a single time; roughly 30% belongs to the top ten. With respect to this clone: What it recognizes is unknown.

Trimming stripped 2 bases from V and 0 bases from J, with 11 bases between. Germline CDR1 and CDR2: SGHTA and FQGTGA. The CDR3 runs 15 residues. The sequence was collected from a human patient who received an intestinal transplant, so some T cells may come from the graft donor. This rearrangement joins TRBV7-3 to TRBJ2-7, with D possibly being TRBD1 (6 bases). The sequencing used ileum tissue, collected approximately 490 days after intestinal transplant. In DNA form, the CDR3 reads TGTGCCAGCAGCTTAGTCACAGGGCTCTCCTACGAGCAGTACTTC. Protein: CASSLVTGLSYEQYF.